A selection of T cell receptor beta chains follows, all from one sample in a study of cytomegalovirus exposure and HLA in healthy donors. Using immunoSEQ multiplex PCR, the repertoire was profiled, and TCRdb retains in-frame clones only, with some absent. In the table there are about 210,000 clones, over 65% of which are singletons. The sample comprised PBMCs. These receptors all come from a man aged 35 to 55 in good health and CMV-seropositive. Each CDR3 is given with its conserved first and last residue. D genes are given only for firm matches. Not all rows give a size; the values are once, few, many and, for expanded clones, a class.

cdr3_nt: TGTGCCAGCAGGCCAACTAGCGGGGTCGTTTACGAGCAGTACTTC; cdr3_aa: CASRPTSGVVYEQYF; cdr3_length: 15; clone_size: .; j_call: TRBJ2-7; v_call: TRBV7-9; d_call: TRBD2
cdr3_nt: TGTGCCAGCAGTTTACAGGGGTTGTTCACAGATACGCAGTATTTT; cdr3_aa: CASSLQGLFTDTQYF; cdr3_length: 15; clone_size: .; j_call: TRBJ2-3; v_call: TRBV28; d_call: .
cdr3_nt: TGTGCCAGCAGTGAAGTAACGGGAGGAGGTGCAGATACGCAGTATTTT; cdr3_aa: CASSEVTGGGADTQYF; cdr3_length: 16; clone_size: once; j_call: TRBJ2-3; v_call: TRBV6-1; d_call: TRBD2
cdr3_nt: TGTGCCAGCAGCTTCGGCGGGGGCGAGACCCAGTACTTC; cdr3_aa: CASSFGGGETQYF; cdr3_length: 13; clone_size: once; j_call: TRBJ2-5; v_call: TRBV7-7; d_call: .
cdr3_nt: TGTGCCAGCAGCTTGGTGGTTGGGACAGGGGTTTCTGGAGATACGCAGTATTTT; cdr3_aa: CASSLVVGTGVSGDTQYF; cdr3_length: 18; clone_size: .; j_call: TRBJ2-3; v_call: TRBV5-6; d_call: TRBD1
cdr3_nt: TGTGCCAGCAGCTCAATCATTGGAGTGAACACTGAAGCTTTCTTT; cdr3_aa: CASSSIIGVNTEAFF; cdr3_length: 15; clone_size: .; j_call: TRBJ1-1; v_call: TRBV5-4; d_call: .
cdr3_nt: TGTGCTAGTGGGCCCAGCGGGGGGGTCCGGGGGTACTTC; cdr3_aa: CASGPSGGVRGYF; cdr3_length: 13; clone_size: .; j_call: TRBJ2-7; v_call: TRBV12-5; d_call: TRBD2
cdr3_nt: TGCAGCGTGGCCGGGACAGGGAATGAAAAACTGTTTTTT; cdr3_aa: CSVAGTGNEKLFF; cdr3_length: 13; clone_size: .; j_call: TRBJ1-4; v_call: TRBV29-1; d_call: TRBD1
cdr3_nt: TGTGCCAGCAGCCAAAGGTTCTCGGGGGGCACTAACACCGGGGAGCTGTTTTTT; cdr3_aa: CASSQRFSGGTNTGELFF; cdr3_length: 18; clone_size: .; j_call: TRBJ2-2; v_call: TRBV7-9; d_call: .
cdr3_nt: TGCAGCGTGGGGGCCGGGAAGGAAGATACGCAGTATTTT; cdr3_aa: CSVGAGKEDTQYF; cdr3_length: 13; clone_size: .; j_call: TRBJ2-3; v_call: TRBV29-1; d_call: .
cdr3_nt: TGTGCCAGCAGCCCTTCCGGGACAGGGAACACTGAAGCTTTCTTT; cdr3_aa: CASSPSGTGNTEAFF; cdr3_length: 15; clone_size: .; j_call: TRBJ1-1; v_call: TRBV2; d_call: TRBD1
cdr3_nt: TGCGCCAGCAGATTCCTTAGCGGGGCGCGCACAGATACGCAGTATTTT; cdr3_aa: CASRFLSGARTDTQYF; cdr3_length: 16; clone_size: .; j_call: TRBJ2-3; v_call: TRBV5-1; d_call: TRBD2
cdr3_nt: TGTGCCAGCAGCCCGCGACTAGCCGCTAGCACAGATACGCAGTATTTT; cdr3_aa: CASSPRLAASTDTQYF; cdr3_length: 16; clone_size: .; j_call: TRBJ2-3; v_call: TRBV11-1; d_call: TRBD2
cdr3_nt: TGTGCCAGCAGCTGGGGGGGTGGGCCAGATACGCAGTATTTT; cdr3_aa: CASSWGGGPDTQYF; cdr3_length: 14; clone_size: .; j_call: TRBJ2-3; v_call: TRBV5-4; d_call: TRBD2
cdr3_nt: TGTGCCAGCAGTTTATCGACTAGCGGGAACGATGAGCAGTTCTTC; cdr3_aa: CASSLSTSGNDEQFF; cdr3_length: 15; clone_size: .; j_call: TRBJ2-1; v_call: TRBV27; d_call: TRBD2
cdr3_nt: TGTGCCAGCAGCTTAGCGCCGGGACTCTCCTACAATGAGCAGTTCTTC; cdr3_aa: CASSLAPGLSYNEQFF; cdr3_length: 16; clone_size: .; j_call: TRBJ2-1; v_call: TRBV7-6; d_call: .
cdr3_nt: TGTGCCACCAGCAGGGGGAGGACAGGGACAACCTACGAGCAGTACTTC; cdr3_aa: CATSRGRTGTTYEQYF; cdr3_length: 16; clone_size: .; j_call: TRBJ2-7; v_call: TRBV15; d_call: TRBD1
cdr3_nt: TGTGCCAGTAGTTATGGACAGAGTGGCAATCAGCCCCAGCATTTT; cdr3_aa: CASSYGQSGNQPQHF; cdr3_length: 15; clone_size: .; j_call: TRBJ1-5; v_call: TRBV19; d_call: .
cdr3_nt: TGTGCCAGCAGCTCCGGGGACAGGACTAATGAAAAACTGTTTTTT; cdr3_aa: CASSSGDRTNEKLFF; cdr3_length: 15; clone_size: once; j_call: TRBJ1-4; v_call: TRBV5-4; d_call: TRBD1
cdr3_nt: TGCGCCAGCAGAACCAGGGCCGCCAACACCGGGGAGCTGTTTTTT; cdr3_aa: CASRTRAANTGELFF; cdr3_length: 15; clone_size: few; j_call: TRBJ2-2; v_call: TRBV5-1; d_call: .
cdr3_nt: TGTGCTAGTGGTTTGGGCTTGGGACAGAGATCCTACAATGAGCAGTTCTTC; cdr3_aa: CASGLGLGQRSYNEQFF; cdr3_length: 17; clone_size: .; j_call: TRBJ2-1; v_call: TRBV12-5; d_call: TRBD1
cdr3_nt: TGTGCCAGTAGTTGGGGAGTGGGCATTCAGTACTTC; cdr3_aa: CASSWGVGIQYF; cdr3_length: 12; clone_size: .; j_call: TRBJ2-4; v_call: TRBV19; d_call: .
cdr3_nt: TGTGCCAGCAGCCTTCGGGGTACGGAGTATAATTCACCCCTCCACTTT; cdr3_aa: CASSLRGTEYNSPLHF; cdr3_length: 16; clone_size: .; j_call: TRBJ1-6; v_call: TRBV11-1; d_call: .
cdr3_nt: TGTGCCAGCAGCCACGGACCCGGGGCTGAAGCTTTCTTT; cdr3_aa: CASSHGPGAEAFF; cdr3_length: 13; clone_size: .; j_call: TRBJ1-1; v_call: TRBV11-3; d_call: .
cdr3_nt: TGTGCCAGCGGAGGAGGGTCAAGGTACAATGAGCAGTTCTTC; cdr3_aa: CASGGGSRYNEQFF; cdr3_length: 14; clone_size: .; j_call: TRBJ2-1; v_call: TRBV6-5; d_call: .
cdr3_nt: TGTGCCAGCAGTGAGCGCGGGAGTGAGGCTTTCTTT; cdr3_aa: CASSERGSEAFF; cdr3_length: 12; clone_size: few; j_call: TRBJ1-1; v_call: TRBV6-1; d_call: .
cdr3_nt: TGTGCCAGCAGGCCGGGACTCTACACAGATACGCAGTATTTT; cdr3_aa: CASRPGLYTDTQYF; cdr3_length: 14; clone_size: .; j_call: TRBJ2-3; v_call: TRBV7-8; d_call: .
cdr3_nt: TGTGCCAGCAGGATCGGAGGGGAGCGCAATCAGCCCCAGCATTTT; cdr3_aa: CASRIGGERNQPQHF; cdr3_length: 15; clone_size: once; j_call: TRBJ1-5; v_call: TRBV27; d_call: .
cdr3_nt: TGTGCCAGTAGTTCCCGGGGACAGCACAGGGCCAAAAACATTCAGTACTTC; cdr3_aa: CASSSRGQHRAKNIQYF; cdr3_length: 17; clone_size: .; j_call: TRBJ2-4; v_call: TRBV19; d_call: TRBD1
cdr3_nt: TGTGCCAGCAGCCCACCCCAGGGACAGCCCCCGTACGAGCAGTACTTC; cdr3_aa: CASSPPQGQPPYEQYF; cdr3_length: 16; clone_size: .; j_call: TRBJ2-7; v_call: TRBV14; d_call: TRBD1
cdr3_nt: TGCGCCAGCAGCCCGGGACTCGCCGCTACTAGCACAGATACGCAGTATTTT; cdr3_aa: CASSPGLAATSTDTQYF; cdr3_length: 17; clone_size: .; j_call: TRBJ2-3; v_call: TRBV5-1; d_call: .
cdr3_nt: TGTGCCAGTAGCTGGGGGCTTGGCAATCAGCCCCAGCATTTT; cdr3_aa: CASSWGLGNQPQHF; cdr3_length: 14; clone_size: .; j_call: TRBJ1-5; v_call: TRBV19; d_call: .
cdr3_nt: TGTGCCAGCTCCACCGGACTAGTGGCGGAGACCCAGTACTTC; cdr3_aa: CASSTGLVAETQYF; cdr3_length: 14; clone_size: .; j_call: TRBJ2-5; v_call: TRBV18; d_call: TRBD2
cdr3_nt: TGCGCCAGCAGCTTGGAAGGTAGCGGGGGGATCCGGGAGACCCAGTACTTC; cdr3_aa: CASSLEGSGGIRETQYF; cdr3_length: 17; clone_size: .; j_call: TRBJ2-5; v_call: TRBV5-1; d_call: TRBD2
cdr3_nt: TGTGCCAGCAGCGACGGGGGACAGGGGGCGCGGACCGGGGAGCTGTTTTTT; cdr3_aa: CASSDGGQGARTGELFF; cdr3_length: 17; clone_size: .; j_call: TRBJ2-2; v_call: TRBV10-3; d_call: TRBD1
cdr3_nt: TGTGCCTGGAGCAGGGTGTCTCCCTACGAGCAGTACTTC; cdr3_aa: CAWSRVSPYEQYF; cdr3_length: 13; clone_size: .; j_call: TRBJ2-7; v_call: TRBV30; d_call: .
cdr3_nt: TGTGCCAGCAGTTTACTAGCGGGAGCTCTCTACGAGCAGTACTTC; cdr3_aa: CASSLLAGALYEQYF; cdr3_length: 15; clone_size: .; j_call: TRBJ2-7; v_call: TRBV27; d_call: TRBD2
cdr3_nt: TGTGCCAGCAGCATTAGCGGGGGGGCGGTAGATACGCAGTATTTT; cdr3_aa: CASSISGGAVDTQYF; cdr3_length: 15; clone_size: .; j_call: TRBJ2-3; v_call: TRBV5-4; d_call: TRBD2
cdr3_nt: TGCAGCGTTGGGGACAGGGGGCTTTCCTACGAGCAGTACTTC; cdr3_aa: CSVGDRGLSYEQYF; cdr3_length: 14; clone_size: .; j_call: TRBJ2-7; v_call: TRBV29-1; d_call: TRBD1
cdr3_nt: TGTGCCAGCTCACCACAAGACAGGGGGCAATCACCCCTCCACTTT; cdr3_aa: CASSPQDRGQSPLHF; cdr3_length: 15; clone_size: once; j_call: TRBJ1-6; v_call: TRBV18; d_call: TRBD1
cdr3_nt: TGCGCCAGCAGCTTGAGTAAGAGGACAGGGAACGAGCAGTACTTC; cdr3_aa: CASSLSKRTGNEQYF; cdr3_length: 15; clone_size: .; j_call: TRBJ2-7; v_call: TRBV5-1; d_call: TRBD1
cdr3_nt: TGTGCCATTAGCGGGAACACAGATACGCAGTATTTT; cdr3_aa: CAISGNTDTQYF; cdr3_length: 12; clone_size: .; j_call: TRBJ2-3; v_call: TRBV10-3; d_call: TRBD2
cdr3_nt: TGTGCCAGCAGTTACTTCAGTGACCAAGAGACCCAGTACTTC; cdr3_aa: CASSYFSDQETQYF; cdr3_length: 14; clone_size: .; j_call: TRBJ2-5; v_call: TRBV6-5; d_call: .
cdr3_nt: TGTGCCAGCTCACCACGGGACAGGGGAGGTTCGAGGCGGGAGACCCAGTACTTC; cdr3_aa: CASSPRDRGGSRRETQYF; cdr3_length: 18; clone_size: .; j_call: TRBJ2-5; v_call: TRBV18; d_call: TRBD1
cdr3_nt: TGTGCCAGCAGCTCGGGACTAGCGGCGCCCGAGCAGTACTTC; cdr3_aa: CASSSGLAAPEQYF; cdr3_length: 14; clone_size: few; j_call: TRBJ2-7; v_call: TRBV9; d_call: TRBD2
cdr3_nt: TGTGCCAGCAGTCTTTCCCCGCCAGGACAGGGTTGGGCGGTCGTCCAAGAGACCCAGTACTTC; cdr3_aa: CASSLSPPGQGWAVVQETQYF; cdr3_length: 21; clone_size: .; j_call: TRBJ2-5; v_call: TRBV27; d_call: TRBD1
cdr3_nt: TGTGCCAGCAGCACCACCCGGGACAGCTACTATGGCTACACCTTC; cdr3_aa: CASSTTRDSYYGYTF; cdr3_length: 15; clone_size: .; j_call: TRBJ1-2; v_call: TRBV27; d_call: TRBD1
cdr3_nt: TGTGCCAGCGGGCGGGAGTCCGGCACTTTCTTT; cdr3_aa: CASGRESGTFF; cdr3_length: 11; clone_size: .; j_call: TRBJ1-1; v_call: TRBV6-1; d_call: .
cdr3_nt: TGTGCCAGCAGCTTAACAGTCTACGAGCAGTACTTC; cdr3_aa: CASSLTVYEQYF; cdr3_length: 12; clone_size: .; j_call: TRBJ2-7; v_call: TRBV11-2; d_call: .
cdr3_nt: TGTGCCAGCAGCTTAGGACAGGGTCCTGGAAACACCATATATTTT; cdr3_aa: CASSLGQGPGNTIYF; cdr3_length: 15; clone_size: .; j_call: TRBJ1-3; v_call: TRBV13; d_call: .
cdr3_nt: TGTGCCAGCAGTATCCCGGGACAGGGCTACAATGAGCAGTTCTTC; cdr3_aa: CASSIPGQGYNEQFF; cdr3_length: 15; clone_size: .; j_call: TRBJ2-1; v_call: TRBV27; d_call: TRBD1
cdr3_nt: TGCGCCAGCAGCTTGGCAGGGACTAGCGGGAGGAGTGAGCAGTTCTTC; cdr3_aa: CASSLAGTSGRSEQFF; cdr3_length: 16; clone_size: .; j_call: TRBJ2-1; v_call: TRBV5-1; d_call: TRBD2
cdr3_nt: TGTGCCAGCAGTGCCACGGGAGCTCAGTTCTTC; cdr3_aa: CASSATGAQFF; cdr3_length: 11; clone_size: .; j_call: TRBJ2-1; v_call: TRBV6-5; d_call: .
cdr3_nt: TGTGCCAGTAGTACCCCCTCCGGAAACACCATATATTTT; cdr3_aa: CASSTPSGNTIYF; cdr3_length: 13; clone_size: .; j_call: TRBJ1-3; v_call: TRBV19; d_call: .
cdr3_nt: TGTGCCAGCAGTTCCTCCCCCTACGAGCAGTACTTC; cdr3_aa: CASSSSPYEQYF; cdr3_length: 12; clone_size: .; j_call: TRBJ2-7; v_call: TRBV7-9; d_call: .
cdr3_nt: TGCGCCAGCAGGACAGGGGAGGGTAATACGCAGTATTTT; cdr3_aa: CASRTGEGNTQYF; cdr3_length: 13; clone_size: .; j_call: TRBJ2-3; v_call: TRBV5-1; d_call: .
cdr3_nt: TGTGCCAGCAGTTACGGACAGGGAGGTTCACCCCTCCACTTT; cdr3_aa: CASSYGQGGSPLHF; cdr3_length: 14; clone_size: .; j_call: TRBJ1-6; v_call: TRBV6-5; d_call: TRBD1
cdr3_nt: TGTGCCAGCATTAAGCAGGGTGGCTACACCTTC; cdr3_aa: CASIKQGGYTF; cdr3_length: 11; clone_size: few; j_call: TRBJ1-2; v_call: TRBV6-6; d_call: .